The 9 T cell receptor beta chains below come from one sample, sequenced in a study of blood T cell repertoires in COVID-19. Assay used: immunoSEQ multiplex PCR; TCRdb lists only in-frame clones, some missing. Of 250,000 or so clones detected, around 81% appear once; the ten largest clones hold 3.4%. Sequences were obtained from PBMCs or T cells enriched from blood (not recorded which). The receptors derive from a man aged 45-60 years who had recovered from COVID-19.

This clone has a handful of counts. The chain couples TRBV19 to TRBJ1-3; no definite D call. V was trimmed by 5 bases and J by 0 bases, leaving 11 bases between them. The CDR3 has 15 residues. CDR1 LNHDA and CDR2 SQIVND come from the germline V gene (reference sequence). CDR3 sequence (DNA): TGTGCCAGTAGTCGAGGCCATAGCTCTGGAAACACCATATATTTT. It translates to CASSRGHSSGNTIYF. The whole variable domain, filled in from reference TRBV19 and TRBJ1-3, reads DGGITQSPKYLFRKEGQNVTLSCEQNLNHDAMYWYRQDPGQGLRLIYYSQIVNDFQKGDIAEGYSVSREKKESFPLTVTSAQKNPTAFYLCASSRGHSSGNTIYFGEGSWLTVV.

This chain joins TRBV27 and TRBJ1-6, with 8 bases identical to TRBD1. Germline lookup yields CDR1 MNHEY and CDR2 SMNVEV (reference sequence). V trimming: 5 bases; J trimming: 8 bases; junction bases outside the gene matches: 8. CDR3 length: 15 residues. DNA for the CDR3: TGTGCCAGCAGTATACAAGGACAGGGACATTCACCCCTCCACTTT. Encoded protein: CASSIQGQGHSPLHF.

The V and J genes are TRBV5-1 and TRBJ2-7, with D perhaps TRBD1 (5 bases). This CDR3 spans 15 amino acids. Trimming removed 3 bases from V and 0 bases from J, with 13 bases in between. Germline V gene lookup returns CDR1 SGHRS and CDR2 YFSETQ. The CDR3 protein is CASSWASTVSYEQYF. In DNA form, the CDR3 reads TGCGCCAGCAGCTGGGCCTCGACAGTCTCCTACGAGCAGTACTTC.

There are many counts of this clone. The CDR3 sequence is CASSKAESVLSSGNTIYF. CDR3 nucleotides: TGTGCCAGCAGTAAGGCGGAGTCAGTCCTCAGCTCTGGAAACACCATATATTTT. The chain employs TRBV9 and TRBJ1-3; D uncertain. The CDR3 has 18 amino acids. Germline CDR1 is SGDLS and CDR2 is YYNGEE. The germline V and J ends were trimmed by 5 bases and 0 bases, with 21 bases remaining between them. Using reference TRBV9 and TRBJ1-3 for the parts outside the CDR3, the full variable domain is DSGVTQTPKHLITATGQRVTLRCSPRSGDLSVYWYQQSLDQGLQFLIQYYNGEERAKGNILERFSAQQFPDLHSELNLSSLELGDSALYFCASSKAESVLSSGNTIYFGEGSWLTVV.

The gene calls are TRBV28 and TRBJ1-1, with a tentative D call TRBD1 (6 bases). V was clipped by 10 bases and J by 4 bases, with 16 bases between them. This CDR3 region has 13 residues. Germline V gene sequence: CDR1 MDHEN, CDR2 SYDVKM. The chain's CDR3 is CAIGTPPITEAFF. The CDR3 DNA reads TGTGCCATCGGGACACCCCCCATCACTGAAGCTTTCTTT.

V gene TRBV29-1 combines with J gene TRBJ2-5; the D gene is possibly TRBD1 (6 bases). Germline V gene data show CDR1 as SQVTM and CDR2 as ANQGSEA. The germline V and J ends were trimmed by 7 bases and 1 base, with 10 bases remaining between them. This CDR3 region has 12 residues. The CDR3 protein is CSAGQSQETQYF. CDR3 sequence (DNA): TGCAGCGCCGGACAGTCCCAAGAGACCCAGTACTTC.

The chain has TRBV9 and TRBJ1-1, with D maybe TRBD1 (5 bases). Trimming left V 4 bases short and J 3 bases short, with 19 bases between. This CDR3 region has 16 residues. Per germline, CDR1 SGDLS and CDR2 YYNGEE. CDR3 sequence (DNA): TGTGCCAGCAGCCCTTGGGGCGTTAATAAGGACACTGAAGCTTTCTTT. Protein sequence: CASSPWGVNKDTEAFF.

The chain has TRBV14 and TRBJ1-1; no clear D gene. This CDR3 has 12 amino acids. Germline CDR1 and CDR2: SGHDN and FVKESK. V was trimmed by 1 base and J by 10 bases, leaving 10 bases between them. CDR3 sequence (DNA): TGTGCCAGCAGCCAAGCTCGCGCCCGAGCTTTCTTT. Its translation is CASSQARARAFF.

This clone was detected only once. The same CDR3 arises from other DNA sequences in this sample as well. The chain links TRBV28 to TRBJ1-2, with a tentative D call TRBD1 (6 bases). The CDR3 extends over 13 amino acids. Per the germline V gene, CDR1 is MDHEN and CDR2 is SYDVKM. Trimming left V 3 bases short and J 4 bases short, with 9 bases between. CDR3 DNA: TGTGCCAGCAGTTTGCAGGGGAGCTATGGCTACACCTTC. Protein: CASSLQGSYGYTF.